These 23 T cell receptor beta chains came from one sample sequenced in a study of cytomegalovirus exposure and HLA in healthy donors. Clones were sequenced by immunoSEQ multiplex PCR, and TCRdb holds only the in-frame ones, with some missing. The sample records roughly 43,000 clones, more than 85% being singletons. Material: PBMCs. The source of these receptors is a woman between 18 and 29 years old in good health and CMV-seronegative.

The chain uses TRBV5-8 and TRBJ1-5, with 7 bases matching TRBD1. The length of the CDR3 is 14 residues. From germline, CDR1 is SGHTS and CDR2 YDEGEE. V was clipped by 4 bases and J by 2 bases; unmatched bases: 3. CDR3 region: CASSVGQGNQPQHF. CDR3 bases: TGTGCCAGCAGCGTTGGACAGGGCAATCAGCCCCAGCATTTT.

This chain connects TRBV11-1 to TRBJ1-1; TRBD1 agrees at 9 bases. Unmatched junction bases numbered 6, after V lost 5 bases and J lost 2 bases. Looked up from germline, CDR1 is SGHAT and CDR2 is FQDESV (reference sequence). The CDR3 runs 15 residues. The CDR3 DNA sequence: TGTGCCAGCAGCGGCGCGACAGGGGGAAACACTGAAGCTTTCTTT. Its protein product is CASSGATGGNTEAFF.

The CDR3 bases are TGCGCCAGCAGTCCGGGGGGCCGCCCAGATACGCAGTATTTT. Its protein is CASSPGGRPDTQYF. The gene calls are TRBV5-1 and TRBJ2-3, with TRBD2 as a possible D gene (7 bases). Germline CDR1 is SGHRS and CDR2 is YFSETQ. Deletions cut 5 bases from V and 4 bases from J, with 14 bases between. CDR3 size: 14 residues.

The V gene is TRBV6-5, the J gene TRBJ2-1; D is unclear. The germline gives CDR1 MNHEY, CDR2 SVGAGI. V lost 2 bases to trimming and J lost 4 bases, with 6 bases between them. CDR3 size: 13 residues. CDR3 nucleotides: TGTGCCAGCAGTTACAACAGATACAATGAGCAGTTCTTC. Translating it yields CASSYNRYNEQFF.

This rearrangement joins TRBV7-2 to TRBJ2-5; perhaps TRBD2 as D (6 bases). The length of the CDR3 is 16 residues. Trimming removed 4 bases from V and 1 base from J, with 16 bases in between. The germline gives CDR1 SGHTA, CDR2 FQGNSA. The CDR3 is CASSSPLGRGQETQYF. CDR3 coding DNA: TGTGCCAGCAGCTCTCCGCTGGGGCGGGGCCAAGAGACCCAGTACTTC.

This rearrangement joins TRBV19 to TRBJ1-4; the D is unclear. The ends were cut back, 4 bases at V and 4 bases at J, with 7 bases in the middle. Germline V gives CDR1 LNHDA, CDR2 SQIVND (reference sequence). This CDR3 spans 13 amino acids. CDR3: CASSKLDNEKLFF. CDR3 nucleotides: TGTGCCAGTAGTAAGCTTGATAATGAAAAACTGTTTTTT.

The J gene is TRBJ1-1, the V gene TRBV13; D call uncertain. Germline V gene sequence: CDR1 PRHDT, CDR2 FYEKMQ (reference sequence). This CDR3 has 14 residues. V lost 2 bases and J lost 2, with 9 bases in between. Here the CDR3 DNA reads TGTGCCAGCAGCTTAAATCAGGAAAACACTGAAGCTTTCTTT. Amino acid sequence: CASSLNQENTEAFF.

This chain connects TRBV19 to TRBJ1-1, with 9 bases aligning to TRBD1. This CDR3 has 14 amino acids. The germline gives CDR1 LNHDA, CDR2 SQIVND (reference sequence). The J segment lost 1 base and the V segment lost 7 bases, leaving 4 bases of the junction unmatched. CDR3 nucleotide sequence: TGTGCCAGTATCCCACAGGGGGCGAACACTGAAGCTTTCTTT. As protein: CASIPQGANTEAFF.

The chain combines TRBV28 with TRBJ1-5; D uncertain. The V end was cut by 5 bases, the J end by 6 bases, with 5 bases between. The CDR3 loop spans 11 amino acids. CDR1 MDHEN and CDR2 SYDVKM come from the germline V gene. CDR3 nucleotides: TGTGCCAGCAGTAGCCGTCAGCCCCAGCATTTT. Protein product: CASSSRQPQHF.

The CDR3, as DNA: TGCGCCAGCAGTCGACAGGGACTTGATGGCTACACCTTC. Protein: CASSRQGLDGYTF. The J gene is TRBJ1-2, the V gene TRBV4-1; 7 nucleotides align to TRBD1. This CDR3 is built from 13 residues. Germline trimming cut 6 bases from V and 6 bases from J; bases unmatched to any gene: 7. Per germline, CDR1 MGHRA and CDR2 YSYEKL.

This chain joins TRBV9 and TRBJ2-7; TRBD1 matches 9 bases. This CDR3 has 14 residues. The germline CDR1 and CDR2 sequences are SGDLS and YYNGEE. V gave up 3 bases and J gave up 4 bases; unmatched junction bases: 5. CDR3 protein: CASSDSTGGYEQYF. DNA for the CDR3: TGTGCCAGCAGCGACTCGACAGGGGGATACGAGCAGTACTTC.

The gene calls are TRBV28 and TRBJ2-3; 10 positions agree with TRBD2. The V gene end was trimmed by 6 bases and the J gene end by 3 bases; junction bases not matched to a gene: 6. CDR1 MDHEN and CDR2 SYDVKM come from the germline V gene. This CDR3 is built from 15 residues. Here the CDR3 reads CASSPRTSGTDTQYF. As DNA, the CDR3 is TGTGCCAGCAGCCCACGGACTAGCGGAACAGATACGCAGTATTTT.

The gene calls are TRBV9 and TRBJ1-3, with 8 bases lining up with TRBD1. Losses at the gene ends were 3 bases for V and 2 bases for J; bases not matched to a gene: 16. The CDR3 totals 19 residues. Germline-derived CDR1 and CDR2 are SGDLS and YYNGEE. CDR3 bases: TGTGCCAGCAGCGGGGGGCAGGGGGCTCTGGGTTCTGCTGGAAACACCATATATTTT. Translating it yields CASSGGQGALGSAGNTIYF.

V is TRBV5-1 and J is TRBJ2-1; unclear D gene. The germline gives CDR1 SGHRS, CDR2 YFSETQ. The V gene lost 0 bases and the J gene lost 5 bases, with 18 bases spanning the gap. This CDR3 comprises 17 residues. CDR3 sequence (DNA): TGCGCCAGCAGCTTGGTTGGAGCCACCGATATAAACAATGAGCAGTTCTTC. Translated, it gives CASSLVGATDINNEQFF. Variable domain in full (rest from reference TRBV5-1 and TRBJ2-1): KAGVTQTPRYLIKTRGQQVTLSCSPISGHRSVSWYQQTPGQGLQFLFEYFSETQRNKGNFPGRFSGRQFSNSRSEMNVSTLELGDSALYLCASSLVGATDINNEQFFGPGTRLTVL.

The rearrangement links TRBV5-6 to TRBJ1-4; D is unresolved. CDR1 and CDR2 from the germline V gene are SGHDT and YYEEEE. The CDR3 has 17 amino acids. The ends were cut back, 4 bases at V and 4 bases at J, with 20 bases in the middle. The CDR3 nucleotides read TGTGCCAGCAGCCCAGTCCTGATGGGAGAGATTAATGAAAAACTGTTTTTT. Its protein is CASSPVLMGEINEKLFF.

The chain couples TRBV5-5 to TRBJ1-2; D uncertain. With 0 bases removed from V and 0 bases from J, the gap between germline ends came to 9 bases. This CDR3 is built from 15 residues. Germline V gives CDR1 SGHKS, CDR2 YYEKEE (reference sequence). This CDR3 reads CASSLVPGSNYGYTF. CDR3 sequence (DNA): TGTGCCAGCAGCTTGGTTCCAGGTTCTAACTATGGCTACACCTTC. The full variable domain, completed using reference TRBV5-5 and TRBJ1-2, is DAGVTQSPTHLIKTRGQQVTLRCSPISGHKSVSWYQQVLGQGPQFIFQYYEKEERGRGNFPDRFSARQFPNYSSELNVNALLLGDSALYLCASSLVPGSNYGYTFGSGTRLTVV.

V gene TRBV5-1 combines with J gene TRBJ1-2, with D possibly being TRBD1 (6 bases). V was pared by 5 bases and J by 8 bases, with 16 bases between. The CDR3 covers 13 residues. CDR1 is SGHRS and CDR2 is YFSETQ in the germline V gene. This CDR3 is CASRPPQGRGYTF. The CDR3 coding sequence is TGCGCCAGCAGGCCCCCTCAGGGGCGCGGCTACACCTTC.

The gene calls are TRBV4-1 and TRBJ1-2, with D uncertain. CDR3 length equals 15 residues. Trimming took 0 bases from V and 8 from J, leaving 16 bases between them. Germline-derived CDR1 and CDR2 are MGHRA and YSYEKL. The CDR3 nucleotides are TGCGCCAGCAGCCAAGATCAAACATCTTCGAGGGGCTACACCTTC. Translating gives CASSQDQTSSRGYTF.

As for this clone: One end of the junction fails to match germline, which may point to a read error. V is TRBV2 and J is TRBJ2-1, with TRBD1 matching over 8 bases. Germline V gene sequence: CDR1 SNHLY, CDR2 FYNNEI. This CDR3 is built from 15 residues. The CDR3 DNA reads as TGTGCCAGCAGCATGACAGGGGACAACTACAGTGAGCAGTTCTTC. It is translated as CASSMTGDNYSEQFF.

This chain joins TRBV9 and TRBJ2-7, with TRBD2 matching over 8 bases. Trimming took 3 bases from V and 0 from J; bases not matched to a gene: 5. This CDR3 has 15 residues. Germline-derived CDR1 and CDR2 are SGDLS and YYNGEE. CDR3 coding DNA: TGTGCCAGCAGCGGCGGGGGGAGCTCCTCCTACGAGCAGTACTTC. Its translation: CASSGGGSSSYEQYF.

This rearrangement joins TRBV5-5 to TRBJ1-2; 7 nucleotides line up with TRBD1. The CDR3 contains 15 residues. V lost 4 bases to trimming and J lost 4 bases; unmatched junction nucleotides: 10. From germline, CDR1 is SGHKS and CDR2 YYEKEE (reference sequence). This chain's CDR3 is CASSPDRAFSYGYTF. The CDR3 DNA sequence: TGTGCCAGCAGCCCCGACAGGGCCTTTTCCTATGGCTACACCTTC. Drawing the rest from reference TRBV5-5 and TRBJ1-2, the complete variable domain is DAGVTQSPTHLIKTRGQQVTLRCSPISGHKSVSWYQQVLGQGPQFIFQYYEKEERGRGNFPDRFSARQFPNYSSELNVNALLLGDSALYLCASSPDRAFSYGYTFGSGTRLTVV.

V usage is TRBV5-6 and J usage is TRBJ2-3; 13 bases match TRBD2. Germline assignment: CDR1 SGHDT and CDR2 YYEEEE. The CDR3 is 17 amino acids. V lost 3 bases and J lost 6; bases outside the gene matches: 10. The CDR3 here is CASSYPGLAGPMDTQYF. As DNA, the CDR3 is TGTGCCAGCAGCTACCCGGGACTAGCGGGGCCCATGGATACGCAGTATTTT.

This chain joins TRBV7-2 and TRBJ2-1; 9 bases align to TRBD2. With 3 bases clipped from V and 7 bases from J, the junction kept 13 bases outside the gene matches. The CDR3 loop spans 17 amino acids. Per the germline V gene, CDR1 is SGHTA and CDR2 is FQGNSA. The CDR3 here is CASSLGAGGRAGNEQFF. The CDR3 DNA is TGTGCCAGCAGCTTGGGCGCAGGCGGGAGGGCCGGTAATGAGCAGTTCTTC.